Sequencing of this T cell receptor beta chain was carried out in a study of blood T cell repertoires in COVID-19. In the original analysis: Amplification with reference gene primers provided the estimates of nucleated cell counts. Method: immunoSEQ multiplex PCR; TCRdb's copy keeps in-frame clones and lacks some. V and J calls plus clone size are reproduced from that table; the DNA served to infer D and trimming. The profile shows some 240,000 clones, roughly 89% of them singletons. Trimming pared 3 bases from V and 12 bases from J, leaving 6 bases between. The CDR3 loop spans 11 amino acids. Looked up from germline, CDR1 is MDHEN and CDR2 is SYDVKM. This clone was recorded only once.

The chain recombines TRBV28 with TRBJ1-6; a possible D gene is TRBD1 (5 bases). The specimen sequenced was peripheral blood. This sequence was found in a woman between 35 and 50 years old who had recovered from COVID-19. The CDR3 DNA reads as TGTGCCAGCAGTTTGACAGAACCCCTCCACTTT. This gives the protein CASSLTEPLHF.